The 8 T cell receptor beta chains below all came from one sample that was sequenced in a study of tumor and adjacent non-tumor tissue in lung cancer. A modified ARM-PCR protocol with three rounds of nested PCR amplified TCRbeta. TCRdb ran MiXCR on the multiplex PCR reads and lists one entry per CDR3 protein. In the table there are fewer than 85,000 distinct CDR3 sequences, around 78% of which are singletons. No cell sorting was done before RNA was extracted from the tissue. Sequenced input: lung tumor tissue. Every receptor here comes from a man aged 60-69 years with non-small cell lung cancer.

This clonotype was picked up one time. The V call is TRBV29-1, the J call TRBJ2-1; D remains ambiguous. The CDR3 sequence is 15 residues long. CDR1 is SQVTM, CDR2 ANQGSEA, per germline. Deletions cut 6 bases from V and 5 bases from J, with 20 bases between. CDR3 in DNA: TGCAGCGTCGTACCACGCCGGGCTCGAGACAATGAGCAGTTCTTC. It codes for CSVVPRRARDNEQFF.

Concerning this clonotype itself: The junction differs from germline at one of its ends, possibly a read error. The chain carries TRBV20-1 and TRBJ2-3; 13 bases map to TRBD2. The germline CDR1 and CDR2 sequences are DFQATT and SNEGSKA (reference sequence). The CDR3 loop spans 16 amino acids. CDR3: CSVRAGTSGVTHTQYF. CDR3 DNA sequence: TGCAGTGTTAGAGCTGGGACTAGCGGGGTCACACATACGCAGTATTTT.

A remark on this clonotype: With a much larger clone just one base away, this may be a read error. This chain uses TRBV20-1 with TRBJ2-1; 9 bases fit TRBD2. Germline V gene sequence: CDR1 DFQATT, CDR2 SNEGSKA (reference sequence). CDR3 size: 15 residues. The CDR3 nucleotides read TGCAGTGTCAGAGGGCCTAGCGGGATTTTGAATGAGCGGTTCTTC. Amino acids: CSVRGPSGILNERFF.

The sample holds a few counts of this clonotype. This likely comes from a read error, as the CDR3 has no conserved phenylalanine or tryptophan at its end. This chain connects TRBV6-5 to TRBJ1-1; possibly TRBD1 for D (6 bases). The V gene lost 5 bases and the J gene lost 7 bases, with 20 bases spanning the gap. CDR1 and CDR2 (germline): MNHEY, SVGAGI. This CDR3 spans 15 amino acids. CDR3 coding DNA: TGTGCCAGCAGTCGCCTACAGGGAGAAAGGGTTGAAGCTTTCTAT. Its protein product is CASSRLQGERVEAFY.

In regard to this clonotype: It is likely a read error, because the conserved phenylalanine at the end of the CDR3 is missing. This chain uses TRBV29-1 with TRBJ2-5; D remains ambiguous. The germline gives CDR1 SQVTM, CDR2 ANQGSEA. This CDR3 contains 13 residues. CDR3 DNA sequence: TGCGGCACTCCTTTCTTCACCCAAGAGACCCAGTACCTC. Translating it yields CGTPFFTQETQYL.

This clonotype has only one observation. This likely comes from a read error, as the CDR3 has no conserved phenylalanine or tryptophan at its end. The rearrangement uses TRBV20-1 and TRBJ2-1; TRBD2 aligns across 11 bases. Germline-derived CDR1 and CDR2 are DFQATT and SNEGSKA (reference sequence). V dropped 5 bases and J dropped 8; count of bases not matched to a gene: 14. The CDR3 spans 16 residues. The CDR3 DNA reads TGCAGTGCTCCGGGACTAGCGGTCCTGGACTCGGATGAGCAGTTCTCC. Translating it yields CSAPGLAVLDSDEQFS.

In the case of this clonotype: Because the CDR3 is missing its conserved closing phenylalanine or tryptophan, this is likely a read error. The chain's CDR3 is CSAILVGGPETGELFL. The CDR3 DNA is TGCAGTGCTATTTTAGTGGGAGGGCCGGAGACCGGGGAGCTGTTTCTT. The chain has TRBV20-1 and TRBJ2-2; 7 bases match TRBD2. There are 16 residues in the CDR3. Germline CDR1 is DFQATT and CDR2 is SNEGSKA (reference sequence). The V and J ends lost 4 bases and 5 bases, in that order; junction bases with no gene match: 13.

The V and J genes are TRBV6-5 and TRBJ2-1, with D perhaps assigned TRBD1 or TRBD2 (5 bases each). This CDR3 region has 14 residues. Germline V gives CDR1 MNHEY, CDR2 SVGAGI. The V end lost 8 bases, the J end lost 13 bases, and 24 bases lay between the germline ends. The CDR3 region is CASCGAGSYSEQFF. The CDR3 nucleotides are TGTGCCAGCTGTGGGGCGGGTTCTTACAGTGAACAGTTCTTC.